This T cell receptor (beta chain) was retrieved from a study of shared clonotypes between healthy human individuals. About the study: Donors consisted of a couple of women and three men between 18 and 49.

With 3 bases clipped from V and 4 bases from J, the junction kept 12 bases outside the gene matches. The CDR3 is 17 residues long. Germline values: CDR1 KGHSH, CDR2 LQKENI. Assay: immunoSEQ multiplex PCR; the TCRdb copy retains only in-frame clones and omits some. Counted here are approximately 1.1 million clones, around 78% occurring once; the ten biggest clones make up approximately 0.56%. The receptor was isolated from a young man in good health. Some clones in this sample may be carry-over from other donors' samples. This chain uses TRBV18 with TRBJ2-5; 9 nucleotides agree with TRBD2. The source material was memory CD4+ T cells from PBMCs. Specified subset: CD45RA-negative fraction. For the CDR3, the DNA is TGTGCCAGCTCACCGAATTCGGCTAGCGGGAAAGGAGAGACCCAGTACTTC. This codes for CASSPNSASGKGETQYF. The variable domain in full, completed from reference TRBV18 and TRBJ2-5, reads NAGVMQNPRHLVRRRGQEARLRCSPMKGHSHVYWYRQLPEEGLKFMVYLQKENIIDESGMPKERFSAEFPKEGPSILRIQQVVRGDSAAYFCASSPNSASGKGETQYFGPGTRLLVL.